One sample yielded the 14 T cell receptor beta chains listed below, sequenced in a study of post-analysis software for immune sequencing data. Whole-study findings and limits: Higher frequency in patients than in controls was seen for roughly five TRBV segments, with TRBV5-6, TRBV5-1 and TRBV20-1 among them.

Their antigens remain unidentified. Every TCR beta cDNA library bore unique molecular identifiers. TCRdb itself ran the PCR reads through MiXCR, one entry per CDR3 protein. Of hundreds of thousands of distinct CDR3 sequences detected, roughly 27% appear once; the ten largest clones hold around 0.56%. The specimen sequenced was blood. These receptors were taken from a girl between 10 and 17 years old with multiple sclerosis.

This chain links TRBV29-1 with TRBJ2-7; TRBD2 might be the D (6 bases). The CDR3 extends over 12 amino acids. Germline loops: CDR1 SQVTM, CDR2 ANQGSEA. V was trimmed by 5 bases and J by 2 bases, leaving 10 bases between them. CDR3 DNA sequence: TGCAGCGTTTGGGACTTCACCTACGAGCAGTACTTC. This gives the protein CSVWDFTYEQYF.

The V call is TRBV7-2, the J call TRBJ2-7; D is perhaps TRBD1 (5 bases). The CDR3 spans 13 residues. Germline V lookup: CDR1 SGHTA, CDR2 FQGNSA. Trimming removed 3 bases at V and 6 bases at J, with 12 bases between. This CDR3 is CASSFYQGSEQYF. Written as DNA, the CDR3 is TGTGCCAGCAGCTTTTACCAGGGATCCGAGCAGTACTTC.

V gene TRBV6-1 combines with J gene TRBJ2-3, with D possibly matching TRBD1 (5 bases). The germline V gene encodes CDR1 MNHNS and CDR2 SASEGT. The CDR3 loop spans 17 amino acids. With 3 bases removed from V and 3 bases from J, the gap between germline ends came to 19 bases. The CDR3, as DNA: TGTGCCAGCAGTGATCTCGTTGTGGGGCAGATAACAGATACGCAGTATTTT. Translated, it gives CASSDLVVGQITDTQYF.

This clonotype was counted between two and nine times. The chain employs TRBV29-1 and TRBJ2-4, with 11 positions matching TRBD2. This CDR3 has 14 amino acids. The ends lost 7 bases at V and 9 bases at J; junction bases unmatched: 11. In germline, CDR1 is SQVTM, CDR2 ANQGSEA. Written as DNA, the CDR3 is TGCAGCGCCACTAGCGGGAGTAGGTTTAGCATTCAGTACTTC. Its protein product is CSATSGSRFSIQYF.

This clonotype came up many times. The J gene is TRBJ2-1, the V gene TRBV7-8, with 8 bases aligning to TRBD2. CDR1 and CDR2 from the germline V gene are SGHVS and FQNEAQ. This CDR3 contains 16 residues. Trimming removed 1 base from V and 1 base from J; junction bases left unmatched: 3. Here the CDR3 DNA reads TGTGCCAGCAGCTTAGGGGCGGGAGGATCCTACAATGAGCAGTTCTTC. Translation gives CASSLGAGGSYNEQFF.

V is TRBV12-3 or TRBV12-4 and J is TRBJ1-4, with TRBD1 as a possible D gene (5 bases). The CDR3 has 15 amino acids. V was pared by 5 bases and J by 7 bases, with 17 bases between. DNA for the CDR3: TGTGCCAGCAGTCCCCTGATTGGGGCTGGTGAAAAACTGTTTTTT. Protein: CASSPLIGAGEKLFF.

The CDR3 bases are TGCGCCAGCAGCTTTGCGGGGGGAAAGTACAATGAGCAGTTCTTC. Translation: CASSFAGGKYNEQFF. The chain joins TRBV5-1 to TRBJ2-1, with 8 bases that match TRBD2. The CDR3 has 15 amino acids. Germline V gene sequence: CDR1 SGHRS, CDR2 YFSETQ. J was trimmed by 4 bases and V by 2 bases; bases with no gene match: 5.

The chain combines TRBV12-3 or TRBV12-4 with TRBJ1-2; perhaps TRBD1 as D (6 bases). The CDR3 covers 13 residues. Trimming took off 6 bases at V and 4 bases at J, with 12 bases between the two ends. For the CDR3, the DNA is TGTGCCAGCAGCGAAACAGGGATCTATGGCTACACCTTC. It is translated as CASSETGIYGYTF.

The chain joins TRBV11-3 to TRBJ2-3; TRBD1 agrees at 8 bases. Looked up from germline, CDR1 is SGHNT and CDR2 is YENEEA. V trimming: 4 bases; J trimming: 5 bases; junction bases outside the gene matches: 5. The CDR3 runs to 14 residues. The CDR3 here is CASSSGQEGDTQYF. Here the CDR3 DNA reads TGTGCCAGCAGCTCGGGACAGGAGGGAGATACGCAGTATTTT.

This clonotype appeared a few times. The chain employs TRBV5-6 and TRBJ1-2, with a tentative D call TRBD1 (6 bases). CDR1 SGHDT and CDR2 YYEEEE come from the germline V gene. The CDR3 is 16 residues long. V was pared by 7 bases and J by 4 bases, with 23 bases between. This chain's CDR3 is CASQSRGPGGGYGYTF. The CDR3 DNA sequence: TGTGCCAGCCAAAGCAGGGGCCCGGGGGGAGGCTATGGCTACACCTTC. The entire variable domain, with the rest obtained from reference TRBV5-6 and TRBJ1-2, is as follows: DAGVTQSPTHLIKTRGQQVTLRCSPKSGHDTVSWYQQALGQGPQFIFQYYEEEERQRGNFPDRFSGHQFPNYSSELNVNALLLGDSALYLCASQSRGPGGGYGYTFGSGTRLTVV.

Only a few counts were recorded for this clonotype. J is TRBJ2-1 and V is TRBV7-8; TRBD2 aligns across 8 bases. The CDR3 sequence is 16 residues long. After removal of 2 bases from V and 8 bases from J, the junction contained 11 bases not matched to a gene. CDR1 and CDR2 (germline): SGHVS, FQNEAQ. The CDR3 DNA is TGTGCCAGCAGCTTATTTGTAGCAAGCGGGAGTGATGAGCAGTTCTTC. It specifies CASSLFVASGSDEQFF.

This clonotype turned up a few times. The chain has TRBV6-5 and TRBJ1-2; 7 positions match TRBD1. Germline V gene lookup returns CDR1 MNHEY and CDR2 SVGAGI. The junction had 3 bases not matched to a gene; V was cut back by 6 bases and J by 8 bases. The CDR3 is 11 residues long. CDR3 in DNA: TGTGCCAGCAGGACAGGGTCAGGCTACACCTTC. Amino acid sequence: CASRTGSGYTF.

The chain employs TRBV24-1 and TRBJ2-4; a possible D gene is TRBD2 (6 bases). The germline V gene encodes CDR1 KGHDR and CDR2 SFDVKD. Trimming left V 9 bases short and J 4 bases short, with 12 bases between. The CDR3 runs 13 residues. The DNA of the CDR3 is TGTGCCACCGCGGGACCCAGTAAAAACATTCAGTACTTC. Translation: CATAGPSKNIQYF.

The rearrangement joins TRBV10-1 to TRBJ2-7, with D unclear. Looked up from germline, CDR1 is WNHNN and CDR2 is SYGVQD (reference sequence). This CDR3 contains 12 residues. V lost 4 bases, J lost 6 bases, and 10 bases lay in between. Written as DNA, the CDR3 is TGCGCCAGCAGTGGCCGGGCTGGCGAGCAGTACTTC. This codes for CASSGRAGEQYF.